Here is one T cell receptor (beta chain) with its context. Its specificity is not known. The data belong to a study of STAT3 mutations in large granular lymphocyte leukemia. Whole-study results and caveats: No sample exists from the first appearance of each clone. Every T-cell large granular lymphocyte leukemia patient had at least one immunodominant TCR beta clonotype. Variable sampling intervals and differing treatment regimens complicated linking therapy response to TCR clonal burden changes. Some patients had dominant TCR clones larger than their STAT3 mutant burden.

Trimming pared 8 bases from V and 7 bases from J, leaving 25 bases between. The germline V gene encodes CDR1 MNHEY and CDR2 SMNVEV (reference sequence). The CDR3 spans 16 residues. Each sample's TCRbeta library yielded on average roughly 41,000 productive templates. TCRdb keeps only in-frame clones here, not all; method: immunoSEQ multiplex PCR. The sample has tens of thousands of clones, about 81% seen once. This sequence was found in a human donor with T large granular lymphocyte leukemia. Some clones in this sample may be carry-over from other donors' samples. The chain has TRBV27 and TRBJ2-3; maybe TRBD2 (6 bases). The sample was PBMCs. The CDR3, as DNA: TGTGCCAGCGGAAGCACCCGGGACTTGGGGAAAAATACGCAGTATTTT. It is translated as CASGSTRDLGKNTQYF.